A selection of T cell receptor beta chains follows, all from one sample in a study of cytotoxic CD8 clonotypes in ibrutinib-treated CLL. Profiled with immunoSEQ multiplex PCR; TCRdb holds only in-frame clones, not every one. This sample carries about 30,000 clones, roughly 50% of them seen once, and the ten largest clones take around 5.1%. Sequenced material: PBMCs, taken before ibrutinib treatment. The receptors here all came from a human donor with chronic lymphocytic leukemia. Each CDR3 is given without its conserved first and last residue.

>TRBV6-5
ASSHGTSGGETQY
>TRBV19
ASTLGTGGYEQY
>TRBV10-3
AISEWGQNTEAF
>TRBV7-8
ASREGETQY
>TRBV15
ATSRARTGEGETQY
>TRBV18
ASFGGDSQETQY
>TRBV11-2
ASSTHSGSINEQF
>TRBV5-1
ASSSGGAYTEQF
>TRBV27
ASSSRVWGEQY
>TRBV10-3
AISEPTGTYGAF
>TRBV20-1
SARDGYEQY
>TRBV5-1
ASSSGDGLYNEQF
>TRBV10-3
AISGQGVEAF
>TRBV27
ASSLVGPAKNIQY
>TRBV2
ASSLRRGRGIVKDYGYT
>TRBV15
ATSRAIGQGSTEAF
>TRBV18
ASSSMSNQPQH
>TRBV9
ASSVRLAGIQNTGELF
>TRBV25-1
ASSEFAGKRTEAF
>TRBV6-6
ASSQRLANEQY
>TRBV5-5
ASTPLTEGEAF
>TRBV7-9
ASSLLLASGYEQY
>TRBV28
ASSRQGRYGYT
>TRBV7-9
ASSLDTGGNEKLF
>TRBV5-6
ASSLDRGYGYT
>TRBV6-5
ASSYSAGVTTGELF
>TRBV7-9
ASSRTLYEQY
>TRBV7-9
ASRYRATSYEQY
>TRBV11-2
ASSWEAGQGRSPLH
>TRBV4-1
ASSQGLGGGEKLF
>TRBV9
ASSLGGANTEAF
>TRBV7-9
ASSFPLGQGIGTLH
>TRBV7-8
ASSSLGTGFSNQPQH
>TRBV11-2
ASSFVPGEQY
>TRBV7-6
ASSLTGGTEAF
>TRBV5-1
ASSLDGTTQETQY
>TRBV27
ASSYRANIQY
>TRBV7-2
ASSRTGTTLEQY
>TRBV4-3
ASSHDQGSGANVLT
>TRBV7-6
ASSRGGVGNTIY
>TRBV7-2
ASSLAAGLNTEAF
>TRBV18
ASSRTARGNSPLH
>TRBV5-6
ASSPTGVRGIDTQY
>TRBV10-1
ASRDRGMNTEAF
>TRBV18
ASSPPDRTSDGYT
>TRBV6-5
ASSPPGLAGKQY
>TRBV7-9
ASSSTGWSTEAF
>TRBV11-2
ASSLTGWGDQPQH